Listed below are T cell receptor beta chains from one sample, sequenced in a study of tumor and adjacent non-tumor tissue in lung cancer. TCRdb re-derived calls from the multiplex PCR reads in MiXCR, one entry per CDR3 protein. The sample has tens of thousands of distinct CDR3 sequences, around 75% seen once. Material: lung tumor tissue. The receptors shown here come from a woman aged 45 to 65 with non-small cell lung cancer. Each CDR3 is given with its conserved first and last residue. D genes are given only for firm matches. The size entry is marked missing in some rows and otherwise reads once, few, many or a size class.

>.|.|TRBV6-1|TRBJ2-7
TGTGCTAGGAGTGAAGGGCCAGGGGCCGGAGAGCAGCACTTC
CARSEGPGAGEQHF
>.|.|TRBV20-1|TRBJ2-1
TGCAGTGCTAGGATCCCGGGATTGTCAGGGGAGCACTTCTTC
CSARIPGLSGEHFF
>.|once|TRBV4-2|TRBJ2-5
TGTGCCAGCAGCAAGGACATGGAGCGCCAAGAGACCCAGTATTTC
CASSKDMERQETQYF
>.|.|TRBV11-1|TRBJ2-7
TGTGCCAGCAGCCACTGGAACAACTCCTACGAACAGTACTTC
CASSHWNNSYEQYF
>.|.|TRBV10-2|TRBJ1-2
TGCGCCAGCAGACGGGACGATTATTGCTACACCTTC
CASRRDDYCYTF
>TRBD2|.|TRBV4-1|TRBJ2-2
TGCGCCAGTAGCCGGACTAGCGGGAGCACCGGGGAGCTGTTATTT
CASSRTSGSTGELLF
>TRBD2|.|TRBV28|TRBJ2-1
TGTGCCAGCAGGGGAGGTAGCGGGAGTATCAATGAGCAGTTCTTC
CASRGGSGSINEQFF
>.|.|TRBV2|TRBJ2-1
TGTGCCAGCGGCTCCTGGGCGAGCAATGAGCGATTCTTC
CASGSWASNERFF
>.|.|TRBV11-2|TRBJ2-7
TGTTCTAGCAGCTTATCTCTGAGTCCCTCCTACGAGCAGTACTTC
CSSSLSLSPSYEQYF
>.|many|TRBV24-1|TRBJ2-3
TGTGCCACCAGTGATCCAACGACAGGCCTGACCACAGATACGCAGTATTTT
CATSDPTTGLTTDTQYF
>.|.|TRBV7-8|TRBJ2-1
TGTGCCAGGAGCTTACAGTCGGGGGACAATGAGCAGTTCTTC
CARSLQSGDNEQFF
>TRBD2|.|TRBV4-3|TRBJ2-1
TGCGCCAGCAGCCGAGGGGCGGGAGGGTCCCACAATGAGCAGTTCTTC
CASSRGAGGSHNEQFF
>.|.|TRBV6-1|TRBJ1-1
TGTGCCATCAGTGACGCGCAGGGACGTGAAGCTTTCTTT
CAISDAQGREAFF
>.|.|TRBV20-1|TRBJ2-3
TGCAGCGCCTCGATGCTAACGGGAGATAACACAGATACGCAGTATTTT
CSASMLTGDNTDTQYF
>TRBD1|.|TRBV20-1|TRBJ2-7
TGCAGTGCTCAGCCCGGGACAGGGGGCTACGGGCAATACTTC
CSAQPGTGGYGQYF
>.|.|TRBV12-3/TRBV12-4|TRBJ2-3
TGCGCCAGTAGTTTAGAGACACTAAGCGCAGATACGCAGTATTTT
CASSLETLSADTQYF
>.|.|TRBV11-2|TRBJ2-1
TGCGCCAGCAGCTGTAAGATCGGCATCGACGCTGAACAGTTCTTC
CASSCKIGIDAEQFF
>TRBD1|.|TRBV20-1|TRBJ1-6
TGCACTGCCCACCGGGACAGGGCCTATAATTCACCCCTTCACTTT
CTAHRDRAYNSPLHF
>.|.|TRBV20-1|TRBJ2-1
TGCAGTACTAGAAAAAGGACATCGACGTATTACAATGAGCAGTTCTTC
CSTRKRTSTYYNEQFF
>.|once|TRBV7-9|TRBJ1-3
TGTGCCAGCAGCGCCACGATGGGCCGTCTGAGCTCTGAAAACACCACATATTTT
CASSATMGRLSSENTTYF
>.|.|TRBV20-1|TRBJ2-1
TGCAGTGCTAGTACCGACCCGACAACAGAGCAGCTCTTC
CSASTDPTTEQLF
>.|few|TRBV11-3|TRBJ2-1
TGTGCCAGCAGCTTCGAGGTCGGGACCTACAATGAGCAGTTCTTC
CASSFEVGTYNEQFF
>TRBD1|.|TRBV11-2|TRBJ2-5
TGTACCAGCTGCCTTACAGGGGAGACCGAGTACTTC
CTSCLTGETEYF
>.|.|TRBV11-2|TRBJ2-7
TGTGCCTGCAGTTTATCTCCGAGTCCCTCCTACGATCAGTACTTC
CACSLSPSPSYDQYF
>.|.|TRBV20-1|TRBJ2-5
TGCAGTGCCCCTAAAGCGGGTGGAAGACAAGAGACCCAGTACTTC
CSAPKAGGRQETQYF
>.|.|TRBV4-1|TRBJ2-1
TGCGCCAGTAGCCAAGGGTCGGGGGCCCATGAGCAGCTCTTC
CASSQGSGAHEQLF
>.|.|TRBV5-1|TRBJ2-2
TGCGCCAGCAGCCCCTCGGACGGGGGGCTAACCGGGGAACTGTTTTTT
CASSPSDGGLTGELFF
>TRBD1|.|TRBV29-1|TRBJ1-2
TGCATCGATGAAGAGTTCGGGACAGTCTACTTC
CIDEEFGTVYF
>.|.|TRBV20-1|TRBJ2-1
TGCAGTGCTAGAGGCCTAACGGGATACAATGAGCTGTTCTTC
CSARGLTGYNELFF
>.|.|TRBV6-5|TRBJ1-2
TGTGCCAGGAGAAACCCGGCTGGATTAGGCTGCACCTTC
CARRNPAGLGCTF
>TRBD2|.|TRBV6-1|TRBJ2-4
TGTGCCAGCAGTGATTTCTGGGAGGGATACATTCAGTATTTC
CASSDFWEGYIQYF
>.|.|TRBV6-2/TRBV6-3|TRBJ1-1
TGTGACAGCAGTTACTCGAGGGGGACTGGACCTTTCTTT
CDSSYSRGTGPFF
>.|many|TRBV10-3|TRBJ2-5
TGTGCCATCAGTCCTAGGGGGGCCGGCAGGGGTGAGACCCAGTACTTC
CAISPRGAGRGETQYF
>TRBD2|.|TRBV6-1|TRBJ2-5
TGTGCCAGTAGCGGACTAGCTTCTCTCCAAGGGACCCAGTACTTC
CASSGLASLQGTQYF